Below are 5 T cell receptor beta chains sequenced from a single sample in a study of T-cell memory formation after mild COVID-19. TCRdb ran MiXCR on the 5' RACE reads and lists one entry per CDR3 protein. The table has more than 350,000 distinct CDR3 sequences, 15% to 20% seen once. Material: PBMCs or a T cell subset sorted from them (not recorded which). Receptors were obtained from a man aged 18 to 35 who had mild COVID-19 (a few samples of this study predate the infection). Cell type and time point are not known.

This chain joins TRBV18 and TRBJ1-4, with TRBD1 identical over 8 bases. The CDR3 is 12 amino acids. Germline trimming cut 8 bases from V and 11 bases from J; bases unmatched to any gene: 7. Germline values: CDR1 KGHSH, CDR2 LQKENI. For the CDR3, the DNA is TGTGCCAGCCAAGGACAGGGAGGGAAACTGTTTTTT. Residues: CASQGQGGKLFF. Complete variable domain (other parts from reference TRBV18 and TRBJ1-4): NAGVMQNPRHLVRRRGQEARLRCSPMKGHSHVYWYRQLPEEGLKFMVYLQKENIIDESGMPKERFSAEFPKEGPSILRIQQVVRGDSAAYFCASQGQGGKLFFGSGTQLSVL.

The chain couples TRBV6-6 to TRBJ1-5, with D hard to call. V was trimmed by 6 bases and J by 3 bases, leaving 3 bases between them. CDR1 MNHNY and CDR2 SVGAGI come from the germline V gene (reference sequence). The CDR3 has 11 residues. The DNA for the CDR3 is TGTGCCAGCAGATCCAATCAGCCCCAGCATTTT. Residues: CASRSNQPQHF.

The chain recombines TRBV5-1 with TRBJ2-5, with TRBD2 identical over 12 bases. CDR1 and CDR2 (germline): SGHRS, YFSETQ. The CDR3 is made up of 17 amino acids. V shed 0 bases and J 2 bases; nucleotides not matched to a gene: 5. The DNA of the CDR3 is TGCGCCAGCAGCTTGGCGACTAGCGGGGGAAATCAAGAGACCCAGTACTTC. The encoded protein is CASSLATSGGNQETQYF.

A few counts support this clonotype. V is TRBV12-3 or TRBV12-4 and J is TRBJ2-3, with 7 bases that match TRBD1. The CDR3 is 14 amino acids. The V segment lost 5 bases and the J segment 4 bases; nucleotides outside the gene matches: 6. The CDR3 protein is CASSRTGAPDTQYF. The DNA of the CDR3 is TGTGCCAGCAGTCGAACAGGGGCCCCAGATACGCAGTATTTT.

This clonotype occurred a few times. The chain combines TRBV7-2 with TRBJ1-5; D gene ambiguous. CDR3 length equals 9 residues. Trimming cost V 8 bases and J 7 bases, with 3 bases left between them. Looked up from germline, CDR1 is SGHTA and CDR2 is FQGNSA. The CDR3 is CASPQPQHF. The CDR3 nucleotides are TGTGCCAGCCCCCAGCCCCAGCATTTT.